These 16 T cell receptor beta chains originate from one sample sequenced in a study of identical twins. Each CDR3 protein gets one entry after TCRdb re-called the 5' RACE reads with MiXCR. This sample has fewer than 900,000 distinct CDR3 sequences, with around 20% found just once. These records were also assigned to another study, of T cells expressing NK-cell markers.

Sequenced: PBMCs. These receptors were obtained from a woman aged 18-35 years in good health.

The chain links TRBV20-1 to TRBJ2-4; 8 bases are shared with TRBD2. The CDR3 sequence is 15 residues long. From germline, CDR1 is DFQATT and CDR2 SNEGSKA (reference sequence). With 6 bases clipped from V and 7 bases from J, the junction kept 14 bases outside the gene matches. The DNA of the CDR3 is TGCAGTGCGGGCGGCTTAGCGGGCGGGAGGAACATTCAGTACTTC. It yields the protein CSAGGLAGGRNIQYF.

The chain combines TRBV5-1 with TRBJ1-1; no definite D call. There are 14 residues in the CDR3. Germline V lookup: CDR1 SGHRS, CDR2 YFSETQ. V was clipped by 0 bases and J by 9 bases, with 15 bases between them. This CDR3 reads CASSLDGRDTKAFF. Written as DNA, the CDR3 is TGCGCCAGCAGCTTGGACGGACGAGACACCAAAGCTTTCTTT.

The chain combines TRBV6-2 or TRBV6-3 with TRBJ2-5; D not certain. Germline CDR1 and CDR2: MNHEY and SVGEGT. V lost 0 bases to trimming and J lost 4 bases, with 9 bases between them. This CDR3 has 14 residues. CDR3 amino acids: CASSYSISRETQYF. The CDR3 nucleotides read TGTGCCAGCAGTTACTCAATCTCCCGAGAGACCCAGTACTTC.

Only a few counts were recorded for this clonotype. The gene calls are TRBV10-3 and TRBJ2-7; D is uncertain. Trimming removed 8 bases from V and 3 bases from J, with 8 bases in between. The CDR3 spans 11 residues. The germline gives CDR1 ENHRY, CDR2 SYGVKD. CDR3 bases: TGTGCCATCCGAAGTATCTACGAGCAGTACTTC. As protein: CAIRSIYEQYF.

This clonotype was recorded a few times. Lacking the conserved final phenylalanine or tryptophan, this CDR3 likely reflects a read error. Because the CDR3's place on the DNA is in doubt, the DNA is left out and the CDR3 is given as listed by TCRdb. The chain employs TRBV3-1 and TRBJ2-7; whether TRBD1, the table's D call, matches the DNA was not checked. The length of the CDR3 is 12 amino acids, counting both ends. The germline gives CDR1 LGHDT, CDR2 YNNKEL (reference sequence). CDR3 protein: CASSLYTLGQKG.

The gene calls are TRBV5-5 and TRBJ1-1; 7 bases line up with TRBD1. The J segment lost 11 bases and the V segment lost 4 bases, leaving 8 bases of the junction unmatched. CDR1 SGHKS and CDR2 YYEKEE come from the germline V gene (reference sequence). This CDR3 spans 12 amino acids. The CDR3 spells CASSPEGASAFF. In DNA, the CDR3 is TGTGCCAGCAGCCCCGAGGGGGCGTCGGCTTTCTTT.

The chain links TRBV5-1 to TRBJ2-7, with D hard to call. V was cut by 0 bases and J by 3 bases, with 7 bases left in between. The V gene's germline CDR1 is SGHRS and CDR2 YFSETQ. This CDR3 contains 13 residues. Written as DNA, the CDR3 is TGCGCCAGCAGCTTGGAACATGACTACGAGCAGTACTTC. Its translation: CASSLEHDYEQYF.

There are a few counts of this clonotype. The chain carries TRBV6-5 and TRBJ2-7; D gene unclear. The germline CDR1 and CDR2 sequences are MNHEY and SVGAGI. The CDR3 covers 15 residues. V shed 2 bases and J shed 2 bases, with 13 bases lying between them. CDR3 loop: CASSYSSLGTYEQYF. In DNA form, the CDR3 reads TGTGCCAGCAGTTACAGTTCCCTTGGGACCTACGAGCAGTACTTC.

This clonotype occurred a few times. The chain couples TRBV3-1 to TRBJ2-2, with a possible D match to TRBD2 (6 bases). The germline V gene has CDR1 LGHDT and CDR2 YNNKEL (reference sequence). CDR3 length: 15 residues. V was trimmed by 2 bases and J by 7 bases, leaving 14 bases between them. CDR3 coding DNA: TGTGCCAGCAGCCAAAATGGGGGGAAGATCGGGGAGCTGTTTTTT. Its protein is CASSQNGGKIGELFF. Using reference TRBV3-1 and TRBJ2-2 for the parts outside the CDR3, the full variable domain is DTAVSQTPKYLVTQMGNDKSIKCEQNLGHDTMYWYKQDSKKFLKIMFSYNNKELIINETVPNRFSPKSPDKAHLNLHINSLELGDSAVYFCASSQNGGKIGELFFGEGSRLTVL.

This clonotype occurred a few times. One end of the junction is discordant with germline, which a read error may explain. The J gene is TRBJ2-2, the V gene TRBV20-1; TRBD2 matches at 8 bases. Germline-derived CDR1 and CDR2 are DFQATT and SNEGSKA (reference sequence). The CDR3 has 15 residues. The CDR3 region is CGARESGSGTGELFF. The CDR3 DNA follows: TGCGGTGCTAGAGAGAGCGGGAGTGGCACCGGGGAGCTGTTTTTT.

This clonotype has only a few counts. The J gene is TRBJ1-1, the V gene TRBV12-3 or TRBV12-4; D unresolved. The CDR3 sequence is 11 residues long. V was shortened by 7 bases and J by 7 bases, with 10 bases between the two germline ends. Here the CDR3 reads CASTSYGEAFF. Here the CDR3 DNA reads TGTGCCAGCACCTCGTACGGTGAAGCTTTCTTT.

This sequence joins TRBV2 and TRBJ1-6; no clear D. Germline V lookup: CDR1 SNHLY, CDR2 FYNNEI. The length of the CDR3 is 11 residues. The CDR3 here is CASSYNSPLHF. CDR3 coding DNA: TGTGCTAGCTCCTATAATTCACCCCTCCACTTT.

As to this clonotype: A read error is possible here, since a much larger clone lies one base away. CDR3 sequence (DNA): TGCGCCAGCAGCCTTAGCGGGGGGGTCTTACGGAATGAGCAGTTCTTC. This encodes CASSLSGGVLRNEQFF. The J gene is TRBJ2-1, the V gene TRBV10-2; 11 bases match TRBD2. The CDR3 totals 16 residues. The junction had 11 bases not matched to a gene; V was cut back by 6 bases and J by 7 bases. CDR1 and CDR2 from the germline V gene are WSHSY and SAAADI.

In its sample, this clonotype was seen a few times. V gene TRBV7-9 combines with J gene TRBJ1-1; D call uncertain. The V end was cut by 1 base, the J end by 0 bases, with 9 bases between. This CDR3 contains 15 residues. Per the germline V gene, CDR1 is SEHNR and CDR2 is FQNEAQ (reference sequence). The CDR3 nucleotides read TGTGCCAGCAGCTTAGAGAAGACCATGAACACTGAAGCTTTCTTT. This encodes CASSLEKTMNTEAFF.

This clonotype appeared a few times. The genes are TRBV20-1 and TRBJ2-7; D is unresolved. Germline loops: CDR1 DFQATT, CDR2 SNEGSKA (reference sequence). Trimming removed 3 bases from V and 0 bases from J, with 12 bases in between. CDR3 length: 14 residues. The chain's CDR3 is CSARRQKNSYEQYF. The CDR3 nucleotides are TGCAGTGCTAGGCGTCAGAAAAACTCCTACGAGCAGTACTTC.

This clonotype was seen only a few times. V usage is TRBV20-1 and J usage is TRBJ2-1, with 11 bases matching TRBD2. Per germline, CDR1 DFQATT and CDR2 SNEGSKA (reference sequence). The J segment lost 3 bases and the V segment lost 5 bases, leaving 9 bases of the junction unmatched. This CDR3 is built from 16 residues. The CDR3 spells CSAPRTGTSGYNEQFF. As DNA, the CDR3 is TGCAGTGCTCCGCGAACTGGGACTAGCGGCTACAATGAGCAGTTCTTC.